This T cell receptor (beta chain) was sequenced during a study of blood T cell repertoires in COVID-19 (TCRdb year 2020). Study-level background: Samples covering the acute and convalescent phases of COVID-19 were provided by collaborators in the United States, Italy and Spain. The material from the prospective study consisted of cDNA or gDNA derived from T cells, B-cell-depleted T cells, or PBMCs. Subjects who had been exposed to COVID-19, were actively infected with it, or had recovered from it provided the deeply sampled blood TCRbeta repertoires that made up the dataset. A freely available public database, intended as a resource for researchers studying the immune response to SARS-CoV-2, is where the repertoires were released. Samples came from the ongoing ImmuneRACE study (first 160 participants) plus 1,254 subjects from 6 global collaborators. The sample metadata nearly always contained a de-identified subject ID, COVID-19 status, age in years and sex. Where available, HLA class I and class II types were obtained from metadata supplied by the sample provider rather than from assay-based typing. Study-wide findings and limitations: Clinical and demographic metadata were provided uncurated, with the amount varying by source and participant.

The CDR3, from cysteine to phenylalanine, totals 18 residues. The entry retains the CDR3 DNA only, 54 bases that are in frame from base 1. V has 5 bases trimmed and J has 1 base trimmed; junction bases matching no gene number 14. Remarks on this clone: Its antigen is still unknown. There are no base qualities to consult, and no much larger clone falls within one base.

TCRbeta CDR3 regions were amplified from genomic DNA by means of the immunoSEQ Assay, a bias-controlled multiplex PCR. Per the authors' processing: The number of nucleated cells in each sample was estimated from the amplification of reference gene primers within the assay. To quantify the absolute abundance of each unique TCRbeta CDR3 rearrangement, sequence reads were collapsed and filtered. For each sample, productive Simpson clonality was calculated as the square root of Simpson's diversity index across productive rearrangements. TCRdb re-hosts the immuneACCESS table, in-frame sequences only. Its copies lack some clones; in the studies checked, an unresolved V gene accounts for under half of them, and the cause for the rest is not known. The D gene and trimming were derived from the DNA, and the V and J assignments and clone size from that table. The sample contains 70,000 or so clones, roughly 72% of them found a single time. Together, the top ten hold 14% to 15% of the sample.

At one collaborating source in Seattle, patients were enrolled during active infection and were followed longitudinally through the course of disease. Each collaborating institution followed its own protocols to collect whole blood in K2EDTA tubes. For TCRbeta analysis, collaborator samples were shipped as frozen whole blood, as isolated PBMCs, or as DNA extracted from either sample type. The rearrangement combines TRBV23-1 with TRBJ2-3, and 8 junctional nucleotides match TRBD2. TRBV23-1 is treated as an ORF (open reading frame) with a function not yet certain. The sample comprised peripheral blood. This clonotype originated in a man between 60 and 75 years old with COVID-19, enrolled during active disease. The CDR3 sequence is CASSTFPPGTRGTDTQYF. At the DNA level, the sequence is TGCGCCAGCAGTACGTTCCCCCCCGGGACTAGAGGCACAGATACGCAGTATTTT.